A few counts support the clone carrying this TCR beta chain. CDR1 and CDR2 from the germline V gene are GTSNPN and SVGIG (reference sequence). This CDR3 region has 15 residues. V lost 1 base to trimming and J lost 4 bases, with 14 bases between them. These data are taken from a study of human T cells and chemical hapten exposure. The time point is: patch test 3, about 24 weeks after DPC sensitization. Indicated treatment: therapeutic diphenylcyclopropenone sensitization with weekly scalp DPC. TCRdb fed the RACE reads into MiXCR, producing one record per CDR3 protein. The sample records under 200,000 distinct CDR3 sequences, around a quarter being singletons.

The sample in question was whole blood, obtained in connection with sensitization to the hapten diphenylcyclopropenone (DPC). The sequence was obtained from a woman between 18 and 29 years old with alopecia areata. Some clones in this sample may be carry-over from other donors' samples. V is TRBV30 and J is TRBJ2-1, with TRBD2 as a possible D gene (5 bases). CDR3 nucleotides: TGTGCCTGGAGTGATACGGGCGGGTGGTACAATGAGCAGTTCTTC. Protein: CAWSDTGGWYNEQFF.